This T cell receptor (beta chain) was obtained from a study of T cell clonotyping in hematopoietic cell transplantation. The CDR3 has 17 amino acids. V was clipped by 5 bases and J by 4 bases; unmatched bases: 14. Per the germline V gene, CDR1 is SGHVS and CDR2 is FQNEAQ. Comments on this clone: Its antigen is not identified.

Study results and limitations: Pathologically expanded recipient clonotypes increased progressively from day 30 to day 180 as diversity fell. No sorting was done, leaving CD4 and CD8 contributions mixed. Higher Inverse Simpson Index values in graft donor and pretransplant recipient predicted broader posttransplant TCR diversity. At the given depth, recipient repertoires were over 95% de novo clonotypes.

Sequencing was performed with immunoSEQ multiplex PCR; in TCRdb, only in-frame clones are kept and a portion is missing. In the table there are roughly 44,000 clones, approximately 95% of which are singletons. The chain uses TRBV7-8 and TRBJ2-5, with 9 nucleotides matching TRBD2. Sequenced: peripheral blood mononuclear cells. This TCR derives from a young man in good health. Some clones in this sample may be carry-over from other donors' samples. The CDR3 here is CASSPTGGGRAGETQYF. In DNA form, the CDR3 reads TGTGCCAGCAGCCCAACGGGGGGCGGGAGGGCCGGAGAGACCCAGTACTTC.